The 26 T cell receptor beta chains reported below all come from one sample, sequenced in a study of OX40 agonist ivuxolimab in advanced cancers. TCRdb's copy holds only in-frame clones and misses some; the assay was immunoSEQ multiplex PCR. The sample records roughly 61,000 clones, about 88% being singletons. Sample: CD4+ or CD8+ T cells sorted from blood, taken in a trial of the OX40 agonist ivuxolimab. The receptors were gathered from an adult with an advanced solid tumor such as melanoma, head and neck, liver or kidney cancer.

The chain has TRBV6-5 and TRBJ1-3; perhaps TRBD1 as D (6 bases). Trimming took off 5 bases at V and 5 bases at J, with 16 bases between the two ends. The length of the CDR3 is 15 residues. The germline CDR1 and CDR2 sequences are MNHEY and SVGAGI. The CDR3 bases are TGTGCCAGCAGTCGCCCGATTGGACAGAGAAACACCATATATTTT. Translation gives CASSRPIGQRNTIYF.

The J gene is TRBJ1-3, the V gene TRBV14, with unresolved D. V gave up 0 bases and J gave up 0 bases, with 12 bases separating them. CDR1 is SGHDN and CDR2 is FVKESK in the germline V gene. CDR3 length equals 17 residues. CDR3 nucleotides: TGTGCCAGCAGCCAAGATCTTCCGGGGAGCTCTGGAAACACCATATATTTT. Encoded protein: CASSQDLPGSSGNTIYF.

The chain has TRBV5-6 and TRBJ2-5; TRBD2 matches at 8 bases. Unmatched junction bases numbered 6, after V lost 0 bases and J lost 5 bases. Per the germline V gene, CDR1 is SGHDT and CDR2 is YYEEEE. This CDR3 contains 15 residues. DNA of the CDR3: TGTGCCAGCAGCTTGGGAGGGACTAGTGGTGAGACCCAGTACTTC. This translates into CASSLGGTSGETQYF.

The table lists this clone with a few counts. As DNA, the CDR3 is TGTGCCAGCTCACCACCTAGCGGGAAAGGAAATGAGCAGTTCTTC. Amino acid sequence: CASSPPSGKGNEQFF. The chain joins TRBV18 to TRBJ2-1; TRBD2 matches 8 bases. Germline V gene sequence: CDR1 KGHSH, CDR2 LQKENI. CDR3 size: 15 residues. The ends lost 0 bases at V and 7 bases at J; junction bases unmatched: 5.

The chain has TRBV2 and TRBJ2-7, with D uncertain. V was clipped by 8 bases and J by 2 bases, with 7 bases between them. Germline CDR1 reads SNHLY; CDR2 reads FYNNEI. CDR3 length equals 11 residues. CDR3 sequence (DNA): TGTGCCAGCGGTGTCCCCTACGAGCAGTACTTC. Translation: CASGVPYEQYF.

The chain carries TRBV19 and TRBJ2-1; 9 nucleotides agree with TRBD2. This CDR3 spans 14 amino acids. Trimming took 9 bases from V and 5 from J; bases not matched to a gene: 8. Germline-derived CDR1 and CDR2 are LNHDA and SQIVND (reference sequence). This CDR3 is CASLPAGGHNEQFF. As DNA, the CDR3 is TGTGCCAGCCTCCCGGCGGGGGGGCACAATGAGCAGTTCTTC.

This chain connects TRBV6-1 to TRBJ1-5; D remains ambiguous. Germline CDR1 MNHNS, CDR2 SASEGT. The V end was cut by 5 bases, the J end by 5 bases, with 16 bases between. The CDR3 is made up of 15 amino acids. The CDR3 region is CASSPFGELDQPQHF. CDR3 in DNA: TGTGCCAGCAGTCCCTTCGGGGAACTCGATCAGCCCCAGCATTTT.

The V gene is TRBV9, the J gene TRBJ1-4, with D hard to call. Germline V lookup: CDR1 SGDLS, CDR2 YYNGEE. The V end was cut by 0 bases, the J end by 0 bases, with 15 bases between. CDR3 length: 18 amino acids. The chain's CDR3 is CASSVDGVTPTTNEKLFF. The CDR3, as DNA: TGTGCCAGCAGCGTAGATGGGGTCACACCTACAACTAATGAAAAACTGTTTTTT. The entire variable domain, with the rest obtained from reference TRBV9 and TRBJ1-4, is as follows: DSGVTQTPKHLITATGQRVTLRCSPRSGDLSVYWYQQSLDQGLQFLIQYYNGEERAKGNILERFSAQQFPDLHSELNLSSLELGDSALYFCASSVDGVTPTTNEKLFFGSGTQLSVL.

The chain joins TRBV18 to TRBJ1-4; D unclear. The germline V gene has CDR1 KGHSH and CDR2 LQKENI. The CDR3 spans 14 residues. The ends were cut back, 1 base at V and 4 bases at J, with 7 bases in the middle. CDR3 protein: CASSPRASNEKLFF. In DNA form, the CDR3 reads TGTGCCAGCTCACCACGAGCCAGTAATGAAAAACTGTTTTTT. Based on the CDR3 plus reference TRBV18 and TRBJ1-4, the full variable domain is NAGVMQNPRHLVRRRGQEARLRCSPMKGHSHVYWYRQLPEEGLKFMVYLQKENIIDESGMPKERFSAEFPKEGPSILRIQQVVRGDSAAYFCASSPRASNEKLFFGSGTQLSVL.

The CDR3 here is CASSLAGDRNQPQHF. In nucleotides, the CDR3 is TGTGCCAGCAGCTTAGCTGGGGATAGAAATCAGCCCCAGCATTTT. The chain links TRBV7-2 to TRBJ1-5; D ambiguous. The CDR3 is made up of 15 amino acids. With 0 bases removed from V and 4 bases from J, the gap between germline ends came to 10 bases. Germline values: CDR1 SGHTA, CDR2 FQGNSA. The full variable domain, rest sourced from reference TRBV7-2 and TRBJ1-5, is GAGVSQSPSNKVTEKGKDVELRCDPISGHTALYWYRQSLGQGLEFLIYFQGNSAPDKSGLPSDRFSAERTGGSVSTLTIQRTQQEDSAVYLCASSLAGDRNQPQHFGDGTRLSIL.

CDR3 sequence: CASSEVQGRNGYTF. CDR3 DNA sequence: TGTGCCAGTAGTGAGGTCCAGGGGCGTAATGGCTACACCTTC. The chain combines TRBV19 with TRBJ1-2; tentative D call: TRBD1 (6 bases). V lost 5 bases and J lost 6, with 16 bases in between. The CDR3 length is 14 residues. Germline CDR1 reads LNHDA; CDR2 reads SQIVND (reference sequence).

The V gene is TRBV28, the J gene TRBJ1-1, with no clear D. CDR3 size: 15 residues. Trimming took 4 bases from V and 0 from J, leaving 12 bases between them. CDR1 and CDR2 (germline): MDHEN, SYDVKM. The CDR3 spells CASSSQRDMNTEAFF. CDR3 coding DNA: TGTGCCAGCAGTTCCCAACGAGACATGAACACTGAAGCTTTCTTT.

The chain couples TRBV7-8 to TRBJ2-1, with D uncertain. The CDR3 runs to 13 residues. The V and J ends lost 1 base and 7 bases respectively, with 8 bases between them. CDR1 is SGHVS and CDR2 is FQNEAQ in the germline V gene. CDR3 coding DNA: TGTGCCAGCAGCTTAGTACTCGCTAATGAGCAGTTCTTC. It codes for CASSLVLANEQFF.

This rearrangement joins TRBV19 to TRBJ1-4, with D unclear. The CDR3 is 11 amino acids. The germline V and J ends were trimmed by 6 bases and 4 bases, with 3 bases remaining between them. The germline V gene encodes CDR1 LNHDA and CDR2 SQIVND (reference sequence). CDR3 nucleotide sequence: TGTGCCAGTAGGATTAATGAAAAACTGTTTTTT. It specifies CASRINEKLFF.

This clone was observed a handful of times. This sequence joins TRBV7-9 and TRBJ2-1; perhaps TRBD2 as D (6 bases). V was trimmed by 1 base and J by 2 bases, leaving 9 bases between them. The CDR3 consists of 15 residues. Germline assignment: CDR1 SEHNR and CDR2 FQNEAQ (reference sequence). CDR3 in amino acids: CASSLDGSPYNEQFF. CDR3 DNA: TGTGCCAGCAGCTTAGACGGGAGCCCCTACAATGAGCAGTTCTTC. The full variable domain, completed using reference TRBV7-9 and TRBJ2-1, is DTGVSQNPRHKITKRGQNVTFRCDPISEHNRLYWYRQTLGQGPEFLTYFQNEAQLEKSRLLSDRFSAERPKGSFSTLEIQRTEQGDSAMYLCASSLDGSPYNEQFFGPGTRLTVL.

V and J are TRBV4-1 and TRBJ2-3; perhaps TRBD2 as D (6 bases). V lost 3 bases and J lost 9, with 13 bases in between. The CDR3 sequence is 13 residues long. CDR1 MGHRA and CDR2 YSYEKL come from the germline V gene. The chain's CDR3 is CASSHPDYSTQYF. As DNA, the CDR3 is TGCGCCAGCAGCCATCCGGACTATTCAACGCAGTATTTT.

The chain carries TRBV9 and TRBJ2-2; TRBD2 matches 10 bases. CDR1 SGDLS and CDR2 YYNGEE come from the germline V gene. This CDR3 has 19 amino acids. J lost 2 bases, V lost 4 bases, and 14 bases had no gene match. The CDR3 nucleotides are TGTGCCAGCAGCCCCCAGGGAGTAGCGGGGGGAACCAACACCGGGGAGCTGTTTTTT. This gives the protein CASSPQGVAGGTNTGELFF.

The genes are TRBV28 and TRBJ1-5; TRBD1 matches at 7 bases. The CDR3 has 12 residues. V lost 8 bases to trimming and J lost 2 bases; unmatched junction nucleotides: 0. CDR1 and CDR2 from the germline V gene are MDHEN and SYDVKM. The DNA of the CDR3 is TGTGCCAGCGGACAGGGCAATCAGCCCCAGCATTTT. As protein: CASGQGNQPQHF.

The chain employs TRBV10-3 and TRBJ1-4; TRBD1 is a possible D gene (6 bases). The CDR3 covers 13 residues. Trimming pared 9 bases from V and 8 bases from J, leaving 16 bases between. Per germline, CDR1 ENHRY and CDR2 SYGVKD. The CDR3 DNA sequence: TGTGCCATTCGCAAGGGGGTAGAGGAAAAACTGTTTTTT. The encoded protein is CAIRKGVEEKLFF.

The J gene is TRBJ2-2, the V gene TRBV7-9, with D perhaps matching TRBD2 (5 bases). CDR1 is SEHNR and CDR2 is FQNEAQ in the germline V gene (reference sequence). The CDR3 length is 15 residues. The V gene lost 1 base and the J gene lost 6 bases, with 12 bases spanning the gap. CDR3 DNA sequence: TGTGCCAGCAGCTTAGGGGGAGAAATCGCCGGGGAGCTGTTTTTT. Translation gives CASSLGGEIAGELFF.

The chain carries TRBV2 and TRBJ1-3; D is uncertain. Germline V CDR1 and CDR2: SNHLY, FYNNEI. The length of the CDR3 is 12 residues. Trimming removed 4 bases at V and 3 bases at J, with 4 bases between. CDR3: CASSGLGNTIYF. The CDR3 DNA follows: TGTGCCAGCAGTGGCCTTGGAAACACCATATATTTT.

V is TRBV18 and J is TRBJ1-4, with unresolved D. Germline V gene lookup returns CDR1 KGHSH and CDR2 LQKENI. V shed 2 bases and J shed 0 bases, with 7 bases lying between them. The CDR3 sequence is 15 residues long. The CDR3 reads CASSPNPTTNEKLFF. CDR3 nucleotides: TGTGCCAGCTCACCAAACCCAACAACTAATGAAAAACTGTTTTTT.

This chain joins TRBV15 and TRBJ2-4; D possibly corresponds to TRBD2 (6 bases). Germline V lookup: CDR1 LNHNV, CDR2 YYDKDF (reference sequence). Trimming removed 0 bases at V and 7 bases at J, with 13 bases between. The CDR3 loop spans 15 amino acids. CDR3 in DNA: TGTGCCACCAGCAGAGATTTTAGCGGAGAGAACATTCAGTACTTC. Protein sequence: CATSRDFSGENIQYF.

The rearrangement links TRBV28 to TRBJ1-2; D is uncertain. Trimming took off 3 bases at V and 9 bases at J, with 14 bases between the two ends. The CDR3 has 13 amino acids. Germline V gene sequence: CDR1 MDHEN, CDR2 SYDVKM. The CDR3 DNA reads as TGTGCCAGCAGTTTTCGGCAGCCCATGAGCTACACCTTC. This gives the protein CASSFRQPMSYTF.

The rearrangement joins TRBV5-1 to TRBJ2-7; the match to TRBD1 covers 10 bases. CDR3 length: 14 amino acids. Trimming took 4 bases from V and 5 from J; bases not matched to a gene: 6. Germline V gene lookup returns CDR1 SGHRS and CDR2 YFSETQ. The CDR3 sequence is CASSIGTGAHEQYF. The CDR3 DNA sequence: TGCGCCAGCAGCATCGGGACAGGGGCCCACGAGCAGTACTTC.

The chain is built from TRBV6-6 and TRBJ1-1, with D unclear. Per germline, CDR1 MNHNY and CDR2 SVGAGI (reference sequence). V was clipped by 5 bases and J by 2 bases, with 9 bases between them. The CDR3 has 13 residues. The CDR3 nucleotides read TGTGCCAGCAGTCTGGCAGGAAACACTGAAGCTTTCTTT. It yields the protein CASSLAGNTEAFF.